Listed below are T cell receptor beta chains from one sample, sequenced in a study of OX40 agonist ivuxolimab in advanced cancers. Assay used: immunoSEQ multiplex PCR; TCRdb lists only in-frame clones, some missing. The repertoire holds some 76,000 clones, about 80% seen once, with roughly 7% in the top ten. The input for sequencing was CD4+ or CD8+ T cells sorted from blood, taken in a trial of the OX40 agonist ivuxolimab. The receptors come from an adult with an advanced solid tumor such as melanoma, head and neck, liver or kidney cancer. Each CDR3 is given with its conserved first and last residue. The order of the fields is V gene, clone size, J gene, CDR3 protein. A row's size may be missing; if present it is once, few, many or a size class.

TRBV5-1	few	TRBJ1-1	CASSLKGREAEAFF
TRBV15	many	TRBJ1-6	CATSRDQFLGSPLHF
TRBV7-9	NA	TRBJ1-2	CASSFGGLNYGYTF
TRBV5-5	NA	TRBJ2-7	CASSTGRNIRSSYEQYF
TRBV7-2	few	TRBJ2-3	CASSSRSGRGYTDTQYF
TRBV23-1	NA	TRBJ2-2	CASSRPDRDEHRGAVF
TRBV19	NA	TRBJ2-3	CASIKTSGSADTQYF
TRBV11-2	NA	TRBJ2-7	CASSLAIYEQYF
TRBV7-8	NA	TRBJ2-7	CASSRADGGYEQYF
TRBV7-8	once	TRBJ2-7	CASSSTGGYEQYF
TRBV11-3	NA	TRBJ2-7	CASSLGGGSRGYEQYF
TRBV5-1	NA	TRBJ2-7	CASSPTWDRYAQYF
TRBV13	NA	TRBJ2-5	CASSLRQLTSGRAQYF
TRBV12-5	NA	TRBJ2-2	CASGLVRGTSGSGGELFF
TRBV28	NA	TRBJ1-1	CASSFGQGKTEAFF
TRBV7-9	NA	TRBJ2-2	CASSLDGGDTNTGELFF
TRBV2	few	TRBJ2-7	CASSQQGFEQYF
TRBV4-2	NA	TRBJ1-2	CASSHQSRGDYGYTF
TRBV5-4	once	TRBJ2-2	CASSSLGRASNTGELFF
TRBV2	NA	TRBJ2-3	CASSERQGVKYF
TRBV7-9	NA	TRBJ1-3	CASSLAAGGNTIYF
TRBV28	few	TRBJ2-7	CASSSSPGTTSSYEQYF
TRBV2	NA	TRBJ2-1	CASRRLAVYEQFF
TRBV7-2	NA	TRBJ2-7	CASSFGPYEQYF
TRBV5-5	once	TRBJ1-1	CASSLVAGGRTEAFF
TRBV7-2	NA	TRBJ2-7	CASSFQPGAEQYF
TRBV7-9	NA	TRBJ2-4	CAAGGRGAKNIQYF
TRBV18	NA	TRBJ2-1	CASSPRANSYNEQFF
TRBV18	NA	TRBJ2-2	CASSPSHKMNTGELFF
TRBV10-3	few	TRBJ2-3	CAIRGGLADTQYF
TRBV7-6	NA	TRBJ2-7	CASSPRPGQGASYEQYF
TRBV2	NA	TRBJ2-5	CASKRTGGETQYF
TRBV10-3	NA	TRBJ2-2	CAIKNAGGYTGELFF
TRBV18	NA	TRBJ2-5	CASSPTRPDPGAQYF
TRBV15	NA	TRBJ2-7	CATSRDLVVEPYEQYF
TRBV11-1	NA	TRBJ1-2	CASSNARGYGYTF
TRBV6-1	NA	TRBJ1-3	CASGRVGRSGNTIYF
TRBV7-2	NA	TRBJ1-4	CASSLDRQATNEKLFF
TRBV28	NA	TRBJ1-1	CASSLNRAGSTEAFF
TRBV11-3	NA	TRBJ2-2	CASSLLSGGSGGELFF
TRBV11-2	NA	TRBJ2-7	CASSLLRGSGEQYF
TRBV7-8	NA	TRBJ2-1	CASSSGQTISDEQFF
TRBV5-1	NA	TRBJ2-1	CASSLAGPSYNEQFF
TRBV6-1	NA	TRBJ2-1	CASRWGGGSYNEQFF
TRBV19	NA	TRBJ1-2	CASSMSSQPVNYGYTF
TRBV7-8	NA	TRBJ2-1	CASSFLLGSYNEQFF
TRBV21-1	NA	TRBJ2-7	CASSGRHGGPYEQYF